The entry below describes one T cell receptor beta chain. Produced via immunoSEQ multiplex PCR; TCRdb's table is partial and in-frame only. The sample includes some 580,000 clones, 95% to 98% of them seen just once. CD45RO-negative, CCR7-positively selected cells formed the naive CD8 fraction, excluding terminally differentiated effector memory CD45RA+ cells. The data derive from a study of shared clonotypes between healthy human individuals. CDR1 and CDR2 from the germline V gene are SGHNT and YYREEE (reference sequence). V lost 4 bases and J 6 bases, leaving 9 bases between the germline ends. This CDR3 spans 12 amino acids.

The specimen sequenced was naive CD8+ T cells sorted from blood. The V gene is TRBV5-4, the J gene TRBJ2-3; unclear D gene. The source of this sequence is a man younger than 40 in good health. In DNA, the CDR3 is TGTGCCAGCAGCCTTAGTGTGGATACGCAGTATTTT. Its protein is CASSLSVDTQYF.